The clone carrying this T cell receptor beta chain was seen repeatedly, ten times or more. The sample is drawn from a study of regulatory T cells in long-lasting Graves disease. To make TCR beta libraries, researchers used iRepertoire HTBI primers and Arm-PCR of CDR3 regions. TCRdb processed the multiplex PCR reads anew with MiXCR; each CDR3 protein has one entry. The sample has 500,000 or so distinct CDR3 sequences, more than 15% seen once; the top ten hold 20% to 25%. Regarding time point: newly diagnosed GD, antithyroid drugs for less than 3 months. PBMC RNA served as the TCR library source. V was pared by 3 bases and J by 10 bases, with 13 bases between. The CDR3 is 13 amino acids. Germline V lookup: CDR1 SGHDN, CDR2 FVKESK. These records were also assigned to another study, of T cells in Graves' hyperthyroidism and ophthalmopathy. That work contributes: No ophthalmopathy progression within 18 months constituted stable Graves' hyperthyroidism.

The source is a woman aged 35-60 years with Graves disease. Specimen: peripheral blood mononuclear cells (PBMCs), collected at new diagnosis, from a patient treated with antithyroid drugs. This sequence joins TRBV14 and TRBJ1-5, with D perhaps TRBD1 (5 bases). The CDR3 DNA reads TGTGCCAGCAGCCACGGACGGGACCTCCCCCAGCATTTT. Translating gives CASSHGRDLPQHF.